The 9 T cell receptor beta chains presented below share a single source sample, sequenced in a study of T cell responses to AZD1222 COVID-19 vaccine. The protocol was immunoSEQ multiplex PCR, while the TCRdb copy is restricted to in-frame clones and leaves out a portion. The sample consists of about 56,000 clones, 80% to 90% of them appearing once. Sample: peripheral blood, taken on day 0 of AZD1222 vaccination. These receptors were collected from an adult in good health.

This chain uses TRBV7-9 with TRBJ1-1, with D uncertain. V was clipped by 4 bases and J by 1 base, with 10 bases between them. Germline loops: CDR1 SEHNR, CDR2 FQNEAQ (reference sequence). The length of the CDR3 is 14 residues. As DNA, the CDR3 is TGTGCCAGCAGCTCCGCCGGAGGGAACACTGAAGCTTTCTTT. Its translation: CASSSAGGNTEAFF.

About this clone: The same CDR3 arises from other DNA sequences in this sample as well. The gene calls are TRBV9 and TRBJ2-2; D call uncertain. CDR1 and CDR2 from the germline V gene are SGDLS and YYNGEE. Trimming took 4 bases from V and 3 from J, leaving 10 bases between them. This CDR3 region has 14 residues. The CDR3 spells CASSHRSYTGELFF. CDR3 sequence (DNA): TGTGCCAGCAGCCACCGATCCTACACCGGGGAGCTGTTTTTT.

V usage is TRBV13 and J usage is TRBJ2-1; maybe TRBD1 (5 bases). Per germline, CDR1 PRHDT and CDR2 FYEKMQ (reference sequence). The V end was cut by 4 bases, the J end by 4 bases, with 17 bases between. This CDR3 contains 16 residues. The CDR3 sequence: CASSSPGRALYNEQFF. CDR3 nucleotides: TGTGCCAGCAGCTCCCCGGGCAGGGCTCTATACAATGAGCAGTTCTTC.

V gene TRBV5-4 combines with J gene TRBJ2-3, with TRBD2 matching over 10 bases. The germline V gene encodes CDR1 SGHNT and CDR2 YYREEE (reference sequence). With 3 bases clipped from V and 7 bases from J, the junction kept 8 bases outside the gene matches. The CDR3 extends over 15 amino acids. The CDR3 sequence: CASSWNLAGDHTQYF. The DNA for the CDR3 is TGTGCCAGCAGCTGGAACCTAGCGGGGGACCATACGCAGTATTTT.

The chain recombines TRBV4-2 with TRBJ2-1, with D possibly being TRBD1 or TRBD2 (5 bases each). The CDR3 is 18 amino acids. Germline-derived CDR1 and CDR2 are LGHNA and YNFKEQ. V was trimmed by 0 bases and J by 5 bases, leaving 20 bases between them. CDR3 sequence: CASSQDSGRDRRDNEQFF. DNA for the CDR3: TGTGCCAGCAGCCAAGATTCAGGAAGGGACCGCAGAGACAATGAGCAGTTCTTC.

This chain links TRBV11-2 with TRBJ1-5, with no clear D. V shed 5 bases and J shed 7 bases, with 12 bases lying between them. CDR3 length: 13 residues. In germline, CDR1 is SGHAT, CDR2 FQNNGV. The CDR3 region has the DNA TGTGCCAGCAGCCTCCAGGATTTCCAGCCCCAGCATTTT. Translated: CASSLQDFQPQHF.

DNA of the CDR3: TGTGCCAGCAGCCCCTGGCAGGGGGCTGGGACCGGGGAGCTGTTTTTT. Translated: CASSPWQGAGTGELFF. V is TRBV5-6 and J is TRBJ2-2; 8 bases agree with TRBD1. V was clipped by 4 bases and J by 5 bases; unmatched bases: 10. The V gene's germline CDR1 is SGHDT and CDR2 YYEEEE. CDR3 length: 16 residues.

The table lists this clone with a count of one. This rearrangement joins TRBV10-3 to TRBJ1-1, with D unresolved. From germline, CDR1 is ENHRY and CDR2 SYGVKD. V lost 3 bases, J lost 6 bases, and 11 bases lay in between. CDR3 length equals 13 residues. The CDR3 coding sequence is TGTGCCATCAGTGAACTCGCCGGATCTGAAGCTTTCTTT. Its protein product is CAISELAGSEAFF.

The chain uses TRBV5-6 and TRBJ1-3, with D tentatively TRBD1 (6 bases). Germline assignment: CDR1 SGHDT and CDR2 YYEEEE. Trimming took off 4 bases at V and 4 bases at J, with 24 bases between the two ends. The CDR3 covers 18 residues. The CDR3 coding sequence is TGTGCCAGCAGCCGTTCTGGACAGCTATCCACGTCGGGAAACACCATATATTTT. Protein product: CASSRSGQLSTSGNTIYF. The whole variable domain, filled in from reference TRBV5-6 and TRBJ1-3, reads DAGVTQSPTHLIKTRGQQVTLRCSPKSGHDTVSWYQQALGQGPQFIFQYYEEEERQRGNFPDRFSGHQFPNYSSELNVNALLLGDSALYLCASSRSGQLSTSGNTIYFGEGSWLTVV.